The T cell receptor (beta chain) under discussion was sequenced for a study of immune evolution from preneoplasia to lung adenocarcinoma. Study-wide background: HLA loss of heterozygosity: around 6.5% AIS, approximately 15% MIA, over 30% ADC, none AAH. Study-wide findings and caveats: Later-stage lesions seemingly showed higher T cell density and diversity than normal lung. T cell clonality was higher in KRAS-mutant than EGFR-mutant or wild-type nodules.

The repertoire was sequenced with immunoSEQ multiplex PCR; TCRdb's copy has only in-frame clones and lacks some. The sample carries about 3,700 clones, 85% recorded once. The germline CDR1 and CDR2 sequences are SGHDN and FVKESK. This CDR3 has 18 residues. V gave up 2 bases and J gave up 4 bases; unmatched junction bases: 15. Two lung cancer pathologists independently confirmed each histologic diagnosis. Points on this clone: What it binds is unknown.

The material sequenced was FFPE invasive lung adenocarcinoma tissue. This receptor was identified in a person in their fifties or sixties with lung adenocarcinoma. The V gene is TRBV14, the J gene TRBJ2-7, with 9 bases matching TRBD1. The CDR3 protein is CASSQSTRTGGGKYEQYF. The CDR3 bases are TGTGCCAGCAGCCAATCAACACGCACAGGGGGCGGCAAGTACGAGCAGTACTTC.